What follows are 16 T cell receptor beta chains derived from one specimen sequenced in a study of blood T cell repertoires in COVID-19 (dated by TCRdb to 2018 to 2021). Receptor amplification or capture employed the immunoSEQ multiplex PCR assay. TCRdb re-hosts the immuneACCESS table, in-frame sequences only. Its copies lack some clones; in the studies checked, an unresolved V gene accounts for under half of them, and the cause for the rest is not known. For this sample there are roughly 24,000 clones; about 83% appear just once. 48% of the sample belongs to the ten largest clones. The source material was peripheral blood. Receptor source: a man between 70 and 80 years old with acute or convalescent COVID-19.

The J gene is TRBJ1-2, the V gene TRBV11-2, with 7 bases fitting TRBD1. Unmatched junction bases numbered 6, after V lost 1 base and J lost 4 bases. Looked up from germline, CDR1 is SGHAT and CDR2 is FQNNGV. This CDR3 is 15 amino acids long. The CDR3 DNA follows: TGTGCCAGCAGCTTAGGCCTCCGGACAGGCTATGGCTACACCTTC. This sequence encodes CASSLGLRTGYGYTF.

The rearrangement links TRBV5-4 to TRBJ2-3; perhaps TRBD2 as D (5 bases). The CDR3 totals 14 residues. Trimming left V 4 bases short and J 2 bases short, with 11 bases between. Germline CDR1 reads SGHNT; CDR2 reads YYREEE (reference sequence). CDR3 coding DNA: TGTGCCAGCAGCCCTACTAGGAACACAGATACGCAGTATTTT. As protein: CASSPTRNTDTQYF.

This chain connects TRBV18 to TRBJ2-7, with D possibly being TRBD1 (6 bases). The CDR3 runs 13 residues. Per germline, CDR1 KGHSH and CDR2 LQKENI. V was pared by 5 bases and J by 2 bases, with 10 bases between. CDR3 loop: CASSVGAPYEQYF. The CDR3 DNA reads as TGTGCCAGCTCAGTGGGGGCCCCCTACGAGCAGTACTTC.

The chain has TRBV9 and TRBJ2-5, with a tentative D call TRBD1 (6 bases). CDR1 and CDR2 (germline): SGDLS, YYNGEE. The CDR3 contains 17 residues. V was clipped by 0 bases and J by 4 bases, with 19 bases between them. In DNA, the CDR3 is TGTGCCAGCAGCGTAGGGGCTTTGAGCCTAGGGGGAGAGACCCAGTACTTC. Its protein is CASSVGALSLGGETQYF.

The V call is TRBV15, the J call TRBJ2-7; D gene unclear. CDR3 length equals 12 residues. The V and J ends lost 0 bases and 5 bases respectively, with 5 bases between them. The germline V gene has CDR1 LNHNV and CDR2 YYDKDF (reference sequence). CDR3 region: CATSRDEDEQYF. The CDR3 DNA follows: TGTGCCACCAGCAGAGATGAGGACGAGCAGTACTTC. Full variable domain (missing parts from reference TRBV15 and TRBJ2-7): DAMVIQNPRYQVTQFGKPVTLSCSQTLNHNVMYWYQQKSSQAPKLLFHYYDKDFNNEADTPDNFQSRRPNTSFCFLDIRSPGLGDTAMYLCATSRDEDEQYFGPGTRLTVT.

This rearrangement joins TRBV28 to TRBJ2-7; no definite D call. The CDR3 has 11 amino acids. V gave up 7 bases and J gave up 8 bases, with 12 bases separating them. CDR1 is MDHEN and CDR2 is SYDVKM in the germline V gene. The CDR3 region is CASNLGLKQYF. In nucleotides, the CDR3 is TGTGCCAGCAACCTGGGCTTAAAGCAGTACTTC.

Only a few counts were recorded for this clone. J is TRBJ1-1 and V is TRBV27; no firm D call. CDR1 is MNHEY, CDR2 SMNVEV, per germline (reference sequence). Trimming removed 5 bases at V and 2 bases at J, with 15 bases between. This CDR3 spans 15 amino acids. This chain's CDR3 is CASSQRLITNTEAFF. Written as DNA, the CDR3 is TGTGCCAGCAGTCAACGATTGATAACAAACACTGAAGCTTTCTTT.

This clone was seen just once. CDR3 residues: CASRQSGLVADTQYF. CDR3 DNA sequence: TGTGCCAGCAGGCAATCGGGACTGGTCGCAGATACGCAGTATTTT. V usage is TRBV11-1 and J usage is TRBJ2-3; TRBD2 is a possible D gene (6 bases). Germline V gives CDR1 SGHAT, CDR2 FQDESV (reference sequence). The CDR3 covers 15 residues. V dropped 6 bases and J dropped 4 bases, with 17 bases sitting between them.

V is TRBV3-1 (or the pseudogene TRBV3-2) and J is TRBJ2-3, with 10 bases that match TRBD2. The V and J ends lost 1 base and 0 bases, in that order; junction bases with no gene match: 4. Germline V CDR1 and CDR2: LGHDT, YNNKEL (reference sequence). The CDR3 is 17 amino acids. For the CDR3, the DNA is TGTGCCAGCAGCCAAGTAGGAGCGGGGGGGAGCACAGATACGCAGTATTTT. This gives the protein CASSQVGAGGSTDTQYF.

J is TRBJ1-6 and V is TRBV27; D not resolved. CDR3 length equals 14 residues. Deletions cut 7 bases from V and 5 bases from J, with 12 bases between. In germline, CDR1 is MNHEY, CDR2 SMNVEV (reference sequence). The CDR3 sequence is CASTPRANNSPLHF. In DNA form, the CDR3 reads TGTGCCAGCACCCCTCGCGCCAATAATTCACCCCTCCACTTT.

This clone has a single count. The chain uses TRBV4-3 and TRBJ1-1, with 7 nucleotides matching TRBD1. This CDR3 has 13 amino acids. CDR1 and CDR2 from the germline V gene are LGHNA and YSLEER. After removal of 4 bases from V and 7 bases from J, the junction contained 6 bases not matched to a gene. CDR3 DNA: TGCGCCAGCAGCCGGAACAGGGGTGGTGAAGCTTTCTTT. Protein: CASSRNRGGEAFF.

CDR3 loop: CASRERDFFSYEQYF. CDR3 sequence (DNA): TGTGCCAGCAGGGAACGGGACTTCTTCTCCTACGAGCAGTACTTC. This sequence joins TRBV2 and TRBJ2-7, with a weak D call TRBD2 (6 bases). V was clipped by 6 bases and J by 0 bases, with 15 bases between them. This CDR3 has 15 amino acids. Germline CDR1 and CDR2: SNHLY and FYNNEI. Full variable domain (outside the CDR3, taken from reference TRBV2 and TRBJ2-7): EPEVTQTPSHQVTQMGQEVILRCVPISNHLYFYWYRQILGQKVEFLVSFYNNEISEKSEIFDDQFSVERPDGSNFTLKIRSTKLEDSAMYFCASRERDFFSYEQYFGPGTRLTVT.

The sample holds a few counts of this clone. The chain carries TRBV5-1 and TRBJ2-7; no clear D gene. This CDR3 is built from 13 residues. Trimming cost V 5 bases and J 5 bases, with 14 bases left between them. Germline CDR1 SGHRS, CDR2 YFSETQ. CDR3 in DNA: TGCGCCAGCAGTGACTTACTAAGCGACGAGCAGTACTTC. Translating it yields CASSDLLSDEQYF.

This sequence joins TRBV19 and TRBJ2-3; no clear D. CDR1 is LNHDA and CDR2 is SQIVND in the germline V gene (reference sequence). The CDR3 runs 12 residues. Between the trimmed V and J ends, which lost 9 bases and 5 bases, there was a span of 12 bases. The CDR3 reads CASQAPLDTQYF. CDR3 coding DNA: TGTGCCAGCCAGGCGCCCTTAGATACGCAGTATTTT. Full variable domain (remainder filled in from reference TRBV19 and TRBJ2-3): DGGITQSPKYLFRKEGQNVTLSCEQNLNHDAMYWYRQDPGQGLRLIYYSQIVNDFQKGDIAEGYSVSREKKESFPLTVTSAQKNPTAFYLCASQAPLDTQYFGPGTRLTVL.

The J gene is TRBJ1-4, the V gene TRBV18; 11 nucleotides agree with TRBD1. V shed 6 bases, J shed 6 bases, and the junction held 3 bases outside the gene matches. Germline V lookup: CDR1 KGHSH, CDR2 LQKENI. The length of the CDR3 is 14 residues. The CDR3 loop is CASSLGQGDEKLFF. CDR3 DNA sequence: TGTGCCAGCTCGTTGGGACAGGGGGATGAAAAACTGTTTTTT.

The chain has TRBV30 and TRBJ2-7, with D unclear. This CDR3 spans 12 amino acids. From germline, CDR1 is GTSNPN and CDR2 SVGIG (reference sequence). V lost 2 bases and J lost 2, with 7 bases in between. As DNA, the CDR3 is TGTGCCTGGAGTAGCGTAGCCTACGAGCAGTACTTC. It codes for CAWSSVAYEQYF.